Below are 22 T cell receptor beta chains sequenced from a single sample in a study of T-cell memory formation after mild COVID-19. One entry per CDR3 protein, called by TCRdb with MiXCR from the 5' RACE reads. The repertoire holds fewer than 250,000 distinct CDR3 sequences, 15% seen once, with 2% to 2.5% in the top ten. The sample consisted of PBMCs or a T cell subset sorted from them (not recorded which). The receptors were sampled from an adult woman who had mild COVID-19 (a few samples of this study predate the infection). Cell type and time point are not known.

The V gene is TRBV7-8, the J gene TRBJ1-4; D is unclear. V was trimmed by 9 bases and J by 5 bases, leaving 22 bases between them. Germline V gives CDR1 SGHVS, CDR2 FQNEAQ. The CDR3 has 16 amino acids. CDR3 sequence (DNA): TGTGCCAGTCAACATATAGGGCCCCTAGCAAATGAAAAACTGTTTTTT. Translation gives CASQHIGPLANEKLFF. Full variable domain (remainder filled in from reference TRBV7-8 and TRBJ1-4): GAGVSQSPRYKVAKRGQDVALRCDPISGHVSLFWYQQALGQGPEFLTYFQNEAQLDKSGLPSDRFFAERPEGSVSTLKIQRTQQEDSAVYLCASQHIGPLANEKLFFGSGTQLSVL.

This clonotype has ten or more counts. The chain couples TRBV24-1 to TRBJ2-3; D gene uncertain. Trimming took 7 bases from V and 0 from J, leaving 7 bases between them. Germline CDR1 is KGHDR and CDR2 is SFDVKD. The CDR3 has 13 amino acids. Written as DNA, the CDR3 is TGTGCCACCAGAGAATCTAGCACAGATACGCAGTATTTT. It is translated as CATRESSTDTQYF.

Many counts were recorded for this clonotype. V is TRBV20-1 and J is TRBJ2-1; the D gene is possibly TRBD1 (6 bases). Trimming removed 2 bases from V and 8 bases from J, with 16 bases in between. This CDR3 comprises 14 residues. CDR1 and CDR2 from the germline V gene are DFQATT and SNEGSKA (reference sequence). The CDR3 sequence is CSARSWSPGDEQFF. CDR3 coding DNA: TGCAGTGCTAGATCTTGGTCGCCAGGGGATGAGCAGTTCTTC.

This clonotype was counted a few times. This sequence joins TRBV6-2 or TRBV6-3 and TRBJ2-1; 7 bases line up with TRBD2. Germline V gene sequence: CDR1 MNHEY, CDR2 SVGEGT. Trimming took 7 bases from V and 5 from J; bases not matched to a gene: 8. This CDR3 has 14 amino acids. The CDR3 region is CASNGLVGHNEQFF. The CDR3, as DNA: TGTGCCAGCAATGGACTAGTGGGTCACAATGAGCAGTTCTTC.

This clonotype has just one count. This chain joins TRBV20-1 and TRBJ2-5; TRBD2 is a possible D gene (5 bases). V lost 2 bases and J 4 bases, leaving 11 bases between the germline ends. Germline CDR1 and CDR2: DFQATT and SNEGSKA (reference sequence). The CDR3 consists of 13 residues. CDR3 in DNA: TGCAGTGCTAGACCGGGGTATTCAGAGACCCAGTACTTC. Translation: CSARPGYSETQYF.

Only a few counts were recorded for this clonotype. The V call is TRBV24-1, the J call TRBJ1-1; 8 positions match TRBD1. Germline trimming cut 5 bases from V and 0 bases from J; bases unmatched to any gene: 4. Germline values: CDR1 KGHDR, CDR2 SFDVKD. The CDR3 contains 15 residues. The CDR3 DNA reads as TGTGCCACCAGTGCAGGGGGCAACCTGAACACTGAAGCTTTCTTT. This translates into CATSAGGNLNTEAFF.

This clonotype was detected only a few times. The CDR3 coding sequence is TGTGCCAGCAGCTTAATCCGCTCACCTAACTATGGCTACACCTTC. Translated, it gives CASSLIRSPNYGYTF. The rearrangement links TRBV7-2 to TRBJ1-2; no clear D gene. The ends were cut back, 2 bases at V and 0 bases at J, with 10 bases in the middle. The CDR3 has 15 amino acids. CDR1 and CDR2 from the germline V gene are SGHTA and FQGNSA.

This clonotype was detected a few times. This rearrangement joins TRBV6-5 to TRBJ1-2, with D perhaps TRBD1 (5 bases). The CDR3 has 15 residues. Looked up from germline, CDR1 is MNHEY and CDR2 is SVGAGI. Trimming took 0 bases from V and 3 from J, leaving 11 bases between them. The CDR3 nucleotides read TGTGCCAGCAGTTACTCCCCGCGGGGGTACTATGGCTACACCTTC. Amino acids: CASSYSPRGYYGYTF.

This sequence joins TRBV20-1 and TRBJ1-4, with D hard to call. Trimming took 1 base from V and 7 from J, leaving 10 bases between them. The CDR3 contains 13 residues. Germline CDR1 and CDR2: DFQATT and SNEGSKA (reference sequence). CDR3 residues: CSARARPGEKLFF. CDR3 nucleotide sequence: TGCAGTGCTAGAGCCAGGCCCGGTGAAAAACTGTTTTTT.

The J gene is TRBJ2-5, the V gene TRBV7-2; 16 bases map to TRBD2. Germline V gene lookup returns CDR1 SGHTA and CDR2 FQGNSA. This CDR3 has 18 residues. The trim removed 1 base at V and 5 bases at J, leaving 7 bases unmatched. The CDR3 DNA reads TGTGCCAGCAGCTTAGGGGGACTAGCGGGGGGGCTGCGGGAGACCCAGTACTTC. Its translation: CASSLGGLAGGLRETQYF. Full variable domain (outside the CDR3, taken from reference TRBV7-2 and TRBJ2-5): GAGVSQSPSNKVTEKGKDVELRCDPISGHTALYWYRQSLGQGLEFLIYFQGNSAPDKSGLPSDRFSAERTGGSVSTLTIQRTQQEDSAVYLCASSLGGLAGGLRETQYFGPGTRLLVL.

This clonotype was seen only a few times. The V and J genes are TRBV24-1 and TRBJ1-2, with 7 nucleotides matching TRBD1. CDR1 is KGHDR, CDR2 SFDVKD, per germline. V dropped 4 bases and J dropped 7; count of bases not matched to a gene: 11. This CDR3 spans 15 amino acids. This chain's CDR3 is CATSDSMQGVRGYTF. As DNA, the CDR3 is TGTGCCACCAGTGACTCCATGCAGGGGGTTCGTGGCTACACCTTC.

This clonotype was seen ten or more times. The chain employs TRBV5-5 and TRBJ1-1; possible D gene TRBD1, 6 bases. Germline loops: CDR1 SGHKS, CDR2 YYEKEE (reference sequence). Between the trimmed V and J ends, which lost 4 bases and 1 base, there was a span of 14 bases. The CDR3 is made up of 15 amino acids. The CDR3 is CASSPMGARNTEAFF. CDR3 DNA sequence: TGTGCCAGCAGCCCCATGGGGGCCCGGAACACTGAAGCTTTCTTT.

This clonotype was detected only a few times. The V call is TRBV5-1, the J call TRBJ2-4; D possibly matches TRBD1 or TRBD2 (6 bases each). Trimming took 7 bases from V and 8 from J, leaving 16 bases between them. From germline, CDR1 is SGHRS and CDR2 YFSETQ. The CDR3 covers 13 residues. The CDR3 nucleotides read TGCGCCAGCGCGGGACAAGGAGGAGACATTCAGTACTTC. Its translation is CASAGQGGDIQYF.

This sequence joins TRBV7-8 and TRBJ1-1; 7 bases fit TRBD1. The CDR3 loop spans 15 amino acids. V lost 0 bases to trimming and J lost 0 bases; unmatched junction nucleotides: 1. Germline V gene sequence: CDR1 SGHVS, CDR2 FQNEAQ. The CDR3 nucleotides read TGTGCCAGCAGCTTAGCGACAGGGCTGAACACTGAAGCTTTCTTT. It yields the protein CASSLATGLNTEAFF.

This clonotype was counted between two and nine times. The chain uses TRBV7-9 and TRBJ1-2; D uncertain. Germline V gene sequence: CDR1 SEHNR, CDR2 FQNEAQ (reference sequence). V was cut by 5 bases and J by 4 bases, with 5 bases left in between. This CDR3 region has 11 residues. DNA for the CDR3: TGTGCCAGCAGCACCCTCTATGGCTACACCTTC. Translated, it gives CASSTLYGYTF.

The sample holds many counts of this clonotype. The chain is built from TRBV5-1 and TRBJ2-3; a weak D match, TRBD1 (5 bases). Trimming cost V 0 bases and J 0 bases, with 5 bases left between them. This CDR3 is built from 14 residues. In germline, CDR1 is SGHRS, CDR2 YFSETQ. For the CDR3, the DNA is TGCGCCAGCAGCTTGGGACAGAGCACAGATACGCAGTATTTT. This codes for CASSLGQSTDTQYF.

This clonotype occurred a few times. This chain links TRBV12-3 or TRBV12-4 with TRBJ1-2; D remains ambiguous. V lost 3 bases to trimming and J lost 3 bases, with 14 bases between them. CDR3 size: 15 residues. The CDR3 here is CASSLDPILYYGYTF. The CDR3 bases are TGTGCCAGCAGTTTGGACCCGATCCTTTACTATGGCTACACCTTC.

The chain combines TRBV15 with TRBJ2-7; D could derive from TRBD1 or TRBD2 (5 bases each). CDR1 is LNHNV and CDR2 is YYDKDF in the germline V gene (reference sequence). The CDR3 runs 12 residues. Trimming removed 1 base from V and 11 bases from J, with 12 bases in between. The CDR3 is CATSRAGTLKYF. The DNA for the CDR3 is TGTGCCACCAGCAGAGCAGGGACCCTGAAGTACTTC.

The CDR3 loop is CASSIYRGSNTGELFF. The CDR3 bases are TGTGCCAGCAGCATATACAGGGGGTCGAACACCGGGGAGCTGTTTTTT. V is TRBV7-2 and J is TRBJ2-2; TRBD1 aligns across 8 bases. The V segment lost 5 bases and the J segment 0 bases; nucleotides outside the gene matches: 5. CDR3 size: 16 residues. Germline V gene lookup returns CDR1 SGHTA and CDR2 FQGNSA.

The gene calls are TRBV20-1 and TRBJ2-5; D gene uncertain. The CDR3 is 14 residues long. V dropped 3 bases and J dropped 0 bases, with 11 bases sitting between them. Germline-derived CDR1 and CDR2 are DFQATT and SNEGSKA (reference sequence). The DNA of the CDR3 is TGCAGTGCTAGGAAGATCGGCTACCAAGAGACCCAGTACTTC. Translated: CSARKIGYQETQYF.

V and J are TRBV18 and TRBJ2-7; D perhaps matches TRBD2 (5 bases). V was trimmed by 6 bases and J by 0 bases, leaving 18 bases between them. The CDR3 totals 16 residues. Germline V gives CDR1 KGHSH, CDR2 LQKENI. In DNA, the CDR3 is TGTGCCAGCTCTCCCGGTGGAGGCCCTAGCTCCTACGAGCAGTACTTC. Translated, it gives CASSPGGGPSSYEQYF.

This clonotype was seen many times. This chain connects TRBV11-3 to TRBJ2-3; perhaps TRBD2 as D (5 bases). This CDR3 has 14 amino acids. Per the germline V gene, CDR1 is SGHNT and CDR2 is YENEEA. V dropped 2 bases and J dropped 1 base, with 7 bases sitting between them. In nucleotides, the CDR3 is TGTGCCAGCAGCTTACGGCGGGGCACAGATACGCAGTATTTT. This encodes CASSLRRGTDTQYF.